This paragraph covers one T cell receptor beta chain sequence. No antigen is known for it. Base qualities are missing; no much larger clone stands one base away. These data are taken from a study of blood T cells in healthy people across ages (dated by TCRdb to the mid-2010s). Background for the entire study: In model experiments, roughly one uniquely barcoded TCR beta cDNA molecule per two T cells was captured by template switching. Two additional independent replicas of 1 million unique cDNA reads from the same blood draw were analyzed for two donors (one aged 18 to 30 and one aged 80 or older). Donors were grouped into four age groups: young (average approximately 16 years), middle-aged (about 38), aged (around 60) and long-lived (over 80). To track age-related changes in TCR beta repertoire diversity, the study relied on deep sequencing normalized with unique cDNA molecular identifiers. To avoid experimental bias, donors of different ages were randomly spread across the sequencing lanes.

The CDR3 runs 17 residues from the cysteine to the phenylalanine. Of the read, only the CDR3 DNA is kept; its 51 bases are in frame from base 1. The germline V gene provides CDR1 MNHNS and CDR2 SASEGT. The V end loses 0 bases and the J end loses 7 bases, and a stretch of 18 bases separates them. Systemically healthy Caucasian individuals from Russia, 39 in total and aged about 6 to 100 years, were included as donors. About 10 milliliters of peripheral blood were collected from each donor into EDTA-treated Vacutainer tubes. Ficoll-Paque density-gradient centrifugation was used to isolate PBMCs, with at least 6.5 million per sample. Trizol reagent was used to extract total RNA from PBMCs, with at least 5.5 micrograms per sample. For every donor, flow cytometry on a PBMC aliquot measured the percentage of naive CD45RAhigh/CD27high T cells. Points the paper makes about the study in general: Total diversity estimates from one million sequenced T cells were considered lower bounds and underestimates. As age increased, observed TCR beta diversity per million T cells dropped in a roughly linear way, and a significant reduction was already evident by age about 40. Compared with the aged group, the long-lived group had more naive CD4+ T cells, fewer expanded clones and increased TCR diversity, a pattern suggesting age selection. A strong correlation was found between observed TCR beta diversity and the percentage of naive T cells measured by flow cytometry. Because the CMV infection status of the donors was unknown, age-related changes in expanded clonotypes may potentially have been confounded. Conclusive comparison of naive and antigen-experienced compartments was prevented by the profiling of bulk unsorted PBMCs.

Receptors were amplified or captured by 5' RACE. The instrument was an Illumina HiSeq 2500. A second PCR of roughly 7 to 11 cycles was performed with a sample-barcoded 5' primer and a J-beta primer mix. Each TCR beta cDNA molecule received a unique molecular identifier from a template-switch 5' adaptor carrying 12 random nucleotides. Each sample yielded at least 2.5 million CDR3-containing paired-end reads. The Mint cDNA synthesis kit, primed by a TRBC-specific oligonucleotide, was used to synthesize first-strand cDNA from all RNA. Following uracil-DNA glycosylase treatment, a first 18-cycle PCR with universal primers M1SS and BC2_uni_R was performed on all cDNA. In the original analysis: Normalization of each sample was performed by random selection of 1 million high-quality reads, each carrying a distinct molecular identifier. Instead of being binned into consensus sequences, reads with shared molecular identifiers were discarded. MiTCR, run with a Q25 quality threshold and the strictest error-elimination algorithm, handled CDR3 identification, clonotype clustering and error correction. A nonparametric unseen species model with Euler transformation was used to estimate lower-bound total TCR beta diversity. TCRdb applied fastp at Q25 and MiXCR to the public reads, then kept only in-frame beta chains. For every CDR3 protein sequence, its rows merge into one entry that carries the most common genes and DNA. Clone size and V and J calls follow TCRdb, not the original study. Within this sample are 2 million or so distinct CDR3 sequences, with around half of them counted one time only. Less than 2.5% of the sample belongs to the ten largest clones.

This clonotype was sampled from a woman between 35 and 50 years old in good health. Recombination connected TRBV6-1 to TRBJ1-4, with TRBD1 tentatively as D gene (5 bases match). Sequencing used blood. The nucleotide sequence reads TGTGCCAGCAGTGAAGCCGGGGGTCCTGTAGTGGGTGAAAAACTGTTTTTT. This yields the protein CASSEAGGPVVGEKLFF.